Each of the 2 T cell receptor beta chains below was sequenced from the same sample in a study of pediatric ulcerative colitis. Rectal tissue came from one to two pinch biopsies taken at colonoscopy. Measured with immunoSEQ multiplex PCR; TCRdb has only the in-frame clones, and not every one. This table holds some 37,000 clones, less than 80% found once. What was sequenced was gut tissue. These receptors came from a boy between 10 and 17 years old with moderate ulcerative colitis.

CDR3 residues: CASSQDGADTQYF. The CDR3 bases are TGTGCCAGCAGCCAAGATGGTGCAGATACGCAGTATTTT. This chain joins TRBV4-2 and TRBJ2-3, with no clear D. The V gene lost 0 bases and the J gene lost 4 bases, with 5 bases spanning the gap. The CDR3 loop spans 13 amino acids. Germline V gene lookup returns CDR1 LGHNA and CDR2 YNFKEQ.

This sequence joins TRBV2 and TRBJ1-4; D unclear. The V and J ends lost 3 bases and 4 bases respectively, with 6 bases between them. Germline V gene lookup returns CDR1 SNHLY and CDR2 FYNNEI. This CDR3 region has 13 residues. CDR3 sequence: CASSDGYNEKLFF. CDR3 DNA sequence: TGTGCCAGCAGTGATGGGTATAATGAAAAACTGTTTTTT. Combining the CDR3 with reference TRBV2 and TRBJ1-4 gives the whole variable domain EPEVTQTPSHQVTQMGQEVILRCVPISNHLYFYWYRQILGQKVEFLVSFYNNEISEKSEIFDDQFSVERPDGSNFTLKIRSTKLEDSAMYFCASSDGYNEKLFFGSGTQLSVL.